This TCR beta chain was profiled in a study of blood T cell repertoires in COVID-19. TCRdb's table, derived via immunoSEQ multiplex PCR, lists solely in-frame clones and lacks some. The repertoire has roughly 300,000 clones, less than 85% of them found once; the top ten carry more than 1.1%. Trimming took off 8 bases at V and 5 bases at J, with 26 bases between the two ends. This CDR3 has 16 residues. Germline V CDR1 and CDR2: SGHRS, YFSETQ. The chain carries TRBV5-1 and TRBJ2-7; perhaps TRBD2 as D (7 bases). Sequencing was done on a sample of peripheral blood. The receptor was derived from a human donor with COVID-19, enrolled during active disease. The donor label of this sample is uncertain. CDR3 nucleotides: TGCGCCAGTACTAGGGGGGGACCCAGGCATCGGAACGAGCAGTACTTC. It codes for CASTRGGPRHRNEQYF. The whole variable domain, remainder taken from reference TRBV5-1 and TRBJ2-7, is KAGVTQTPRYLIKTRGQQVTLSCSPISGHRSVSWYQQTPGQGLQFLFEYFSETQRNKGNFPGRFSGRQFSNSRSEMNVSTLELGDSALYLCASTRGGPRHRNEQYFGPGTRLTVT.